This T cell receptor (beta chain) was profiled in a study of regulatory T cells in long-lasting Graves disease. Libraries of TCR beta came from iRepertoire HTBI primers plus Arm-PCR of CDR3 regions. TCRdb re-called the multiplex PCR reads with MiXCR, one entry per CDR3 protein. The table records approximately 540,000 distinct CDR3 sequences, around 12% of them present only once. This clonotype was counted many times. Sample time point: newly diagnosed GD, antithyroid drugs for less than 3 months. The authors made the TCR library using RNA they extracted from PBMCs. The CDR3 covers 13 residues. V was clipped by 3 bases and J by 4 bases, with 6 bases between them. Per the germline V gene, CDR1 is KGHSH and CDR2 is LQKENI. A further study also used this sample, focusing on T cells in Graves' hyperthyroidism and ophthalmopathy.

The sample in question was peripheral blood mononuclear cells (PBMCs), obtained at new diagnosis, from a patient treated with antithyroid drugs. The J gene is TRBJ2-2, the V gene TRBV18, with D uncertain. The clonotype comes from a woman under 40 with Graves disease. CDR3 bases: TGTGCCAGCTCACCGACATTCACCGGGGAGCTGTTTTTT. Amino acid sequence: CASSPTFTGELFF.